This T cell receptor (beta chain) was obtained from a study of blood T cell repertoires in COVID-19. The overall study: The samples span acute and convalescent COVID-19 from the United States, Italy and Spain. PBMCs, B-cell-depleted T cells, or T cells provided the cDNA or gDNA that made up the material.

Study processing details: By means of reference gene primer amplification, nucleated cell counts were estimated. TCRdb's table, derived via immunoSEQ multiplex PCR, lists solely in-frame clones and lacks some. For V, J and clone size, that table is used; D and trimming come from the DNA. The table has around 200,000 clones, about nine tenths seen once; the top ten hold roughly 6.7%. Sample: peripheral blood. The origin of this receptor is a middle-aged man with acute or convalescent COVID-19.

CDR3: CASSQQGQGGVYTF. CDR3 nucleotides: TGTGCCAGCAGTCAACAGGGACAGGGAGGAGTCTACACCTTC. J is TRBJ1-2 and V is TRBV28, with TRBD1 matching 9 bases. CDR3 size: 14 residues. Germline V gene data show CDR1 as MDHEN and CDR2 as SYDVKM. V gave up 5 bases and J gave up 10 bases; unmatched junction bases: 11.